The sequence of this T cell receptor beta chain was determined in a study of cytomegalovirus exposure and HLA in healthy donors. Broader study findings: There were 150 to 200 TCR beta chains listed as cytomegalovirus-associated. Most CMV-associated TCR beta chains were later found to appear HLA-restricted.

Germline V gene data show CDR1 as SGDLS and CDR2 as YYNGEE. With V trimmed by 1 base and J by 1 base, 6 bases remained unmatched. The CDR3 has 16 residues. The PCR ran on 60 Vbeta and 13 Jbeta primers. Here immunoSEQ multiplex PCR was the method, and the copy in TCRdb shows in-frame clones only, minus some. The data show some 130,000 clones, 80% seen once. A word on this clone: The antigen is not known.

The TCR originated in a man aged 30 to 39 in good health and CMV-seronegative. Sequenced input: PBMCs. V and J are TRBV9 and TRBJ2-5, with TRBD2 matching 8 bases. The DNA of the CDR3 is TGTGCCAGCAGCGTATCTGCGGGAGGCACCCAAGAGACCCAGTACTTC. The encoded protein is CASSVSAGGTQETQYF.